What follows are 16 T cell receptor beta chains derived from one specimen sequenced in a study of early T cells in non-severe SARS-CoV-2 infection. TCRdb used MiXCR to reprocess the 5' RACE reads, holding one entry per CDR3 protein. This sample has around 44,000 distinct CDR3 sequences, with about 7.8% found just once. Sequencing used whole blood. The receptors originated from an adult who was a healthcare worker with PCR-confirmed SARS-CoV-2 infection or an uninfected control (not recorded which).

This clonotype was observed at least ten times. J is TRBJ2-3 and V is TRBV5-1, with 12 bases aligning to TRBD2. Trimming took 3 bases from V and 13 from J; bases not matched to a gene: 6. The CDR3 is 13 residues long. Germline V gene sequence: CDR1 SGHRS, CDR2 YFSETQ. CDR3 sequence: CASSSTTSGGKYF. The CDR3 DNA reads TGCGCCAGCAGCTCTACGACTAGCGGGGGAAAGTATTTT.

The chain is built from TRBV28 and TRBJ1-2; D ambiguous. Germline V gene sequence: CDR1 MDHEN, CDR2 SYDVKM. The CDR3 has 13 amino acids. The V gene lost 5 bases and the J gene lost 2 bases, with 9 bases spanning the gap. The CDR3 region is CASSTNLNYGYTF. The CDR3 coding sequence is TGTGCCAGCAGTACAAATCTAAACTATGGCTACACCTTC.

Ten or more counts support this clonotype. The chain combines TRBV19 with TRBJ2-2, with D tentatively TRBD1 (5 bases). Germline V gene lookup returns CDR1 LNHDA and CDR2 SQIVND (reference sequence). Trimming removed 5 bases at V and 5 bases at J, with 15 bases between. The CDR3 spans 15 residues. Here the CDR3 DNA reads TGTGCCAGTAGTTTCCGACAGTTCATAACCGGGGAGCTGTTTTTT. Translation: CASSFRQFITGELFF.

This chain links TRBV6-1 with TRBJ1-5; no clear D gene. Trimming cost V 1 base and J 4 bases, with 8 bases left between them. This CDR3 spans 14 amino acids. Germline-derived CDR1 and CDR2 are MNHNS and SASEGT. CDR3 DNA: TGTGCCAGCAGTGAAGACAGAAATAATCAGCCCCAGCATTTT. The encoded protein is CASSEDRNNQPQHF.

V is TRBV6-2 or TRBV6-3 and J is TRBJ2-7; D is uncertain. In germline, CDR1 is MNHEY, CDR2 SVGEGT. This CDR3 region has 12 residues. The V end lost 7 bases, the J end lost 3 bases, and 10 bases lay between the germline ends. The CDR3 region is CASTPGNYEQYF. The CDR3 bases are TGTGCCAGCACCCCAGGAAACTACGAGCAGTACTTC.

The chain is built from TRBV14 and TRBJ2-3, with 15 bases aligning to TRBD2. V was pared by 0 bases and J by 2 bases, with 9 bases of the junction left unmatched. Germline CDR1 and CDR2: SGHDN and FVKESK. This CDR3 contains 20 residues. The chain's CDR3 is CASSQDSGLAGGTFTDTQYF. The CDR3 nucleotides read TGTGCCAGCAGCCAAGATTCGGGACTAGCGGGGGGTACCTTCACAGATACGCAGTATTTT.

The CDR3, as DNA: TGTGCCAGCAGCCAGGGGCCCTACGAGCAGTACTTC. Its translation is CASSQGPYEQYF. The chain uses TRBV12-3 or TRBV12-4 and TRBJ2-7, with D perhaps TRBD1 (6 bases). The CDR3 sequence is 12 residues long. Trimming shortened V by 6 bases and J by 2 bases, and 8 bases separated the two germline ends.

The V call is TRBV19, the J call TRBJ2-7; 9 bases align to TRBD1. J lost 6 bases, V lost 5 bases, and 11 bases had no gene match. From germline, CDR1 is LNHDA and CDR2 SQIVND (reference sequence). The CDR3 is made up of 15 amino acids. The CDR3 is CASSPGQGRISEQYF. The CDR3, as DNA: TGTGCCAGTAGTCCTGGACAGGGGAGAATCAGCGAGCAGTACTTC.

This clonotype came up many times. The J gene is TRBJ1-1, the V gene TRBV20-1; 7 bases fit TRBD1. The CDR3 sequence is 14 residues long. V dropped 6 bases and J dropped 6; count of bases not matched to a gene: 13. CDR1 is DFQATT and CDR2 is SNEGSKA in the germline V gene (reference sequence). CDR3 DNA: TGCAGTGCCCCTCTCCCCCGGCAGGGGGCTGAAGCTTTCTTT. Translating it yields CSAPLPRQGAEAFF.

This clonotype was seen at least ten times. The CDR3 region is CASSFRGYNEQFF. The CDR3 region has the DNA TGTGCCAGCAGTTTTAGGGGGTACAATGAGCAGTTCTTC. V is TRBV28 and J is TRBJ2-1; D might be TRBD1 (6 bases). The germline CDR1 and CDR2 sequences are MDHEN and SYDVKM. The ends were cut back, 3 bases at V and 4 bases at J, with 7 bases in the middle. The CDR3 consists of 13 residues.

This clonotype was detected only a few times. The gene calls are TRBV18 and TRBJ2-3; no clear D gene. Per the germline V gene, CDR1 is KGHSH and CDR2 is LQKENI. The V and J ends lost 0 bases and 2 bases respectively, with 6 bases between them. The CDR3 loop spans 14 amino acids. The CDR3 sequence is CASSPPIVTDTQYF. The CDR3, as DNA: TGTGCCAGCTCACCACCAATAGTCACAGATACGCAGTATTTT.

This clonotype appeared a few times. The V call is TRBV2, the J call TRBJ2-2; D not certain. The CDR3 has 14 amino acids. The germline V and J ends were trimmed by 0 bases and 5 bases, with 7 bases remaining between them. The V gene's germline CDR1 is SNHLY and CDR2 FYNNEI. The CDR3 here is CASSEAVETGELFF. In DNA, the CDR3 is TGTGCCAGCAGTGAAGCAGTGGAAACCGGGGAGCTGTTTTTT.

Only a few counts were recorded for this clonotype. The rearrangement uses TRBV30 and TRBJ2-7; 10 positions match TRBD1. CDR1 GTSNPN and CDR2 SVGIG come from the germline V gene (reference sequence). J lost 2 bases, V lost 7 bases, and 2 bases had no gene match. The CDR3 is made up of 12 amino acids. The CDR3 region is CASGTGAYEQYF. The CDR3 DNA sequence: TGTGCCTCCGGGACAGGGGCCTACGAGCAGTACTTC. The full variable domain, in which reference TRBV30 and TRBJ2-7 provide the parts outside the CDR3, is SQTIHQWPATLVQPVGSPLSLECTVEGTSNPNLYWYRQAAGRGLQLLFYSVGIGQISSEVPQNLSASRPQDRQFILSSKKLLLSDSGFYLCASGTGAYEQYFGPGTRLTVT.

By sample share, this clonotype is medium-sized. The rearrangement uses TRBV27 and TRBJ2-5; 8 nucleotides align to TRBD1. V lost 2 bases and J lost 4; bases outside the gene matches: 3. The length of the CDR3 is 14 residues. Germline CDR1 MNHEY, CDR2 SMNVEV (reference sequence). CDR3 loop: CASSLRQGAETQYF. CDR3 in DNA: TGTGCCAGCAGTTTACGTCAGGGGGCAGAGACCCAGTACTTC.

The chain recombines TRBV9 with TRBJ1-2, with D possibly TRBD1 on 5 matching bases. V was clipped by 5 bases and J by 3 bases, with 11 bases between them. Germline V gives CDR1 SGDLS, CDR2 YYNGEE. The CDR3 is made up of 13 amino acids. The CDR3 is CASRAGTDYGYTF. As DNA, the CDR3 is TGTGCCAGCAGAGCCGGGACGGACTATGGCTACACCTTC. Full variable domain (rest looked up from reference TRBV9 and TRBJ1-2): DSGVTQTPKHLITATGQRVTLRCSPRSGDLSVYWYQQSLDQGLQFLIQYYNGEERAKGNILERFSAQQFPDLHSELNLSSLELGDSALYFCASRAGTDYGYTFGSGTRLTVV.

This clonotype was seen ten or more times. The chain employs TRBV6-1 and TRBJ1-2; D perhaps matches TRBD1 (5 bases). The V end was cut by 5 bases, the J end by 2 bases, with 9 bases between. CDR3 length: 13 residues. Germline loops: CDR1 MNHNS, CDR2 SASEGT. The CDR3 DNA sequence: TGTGCCAGCAGTAGTGACAGAAACTATGGCTACACCTTC. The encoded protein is CASSSDRNYGYTF.